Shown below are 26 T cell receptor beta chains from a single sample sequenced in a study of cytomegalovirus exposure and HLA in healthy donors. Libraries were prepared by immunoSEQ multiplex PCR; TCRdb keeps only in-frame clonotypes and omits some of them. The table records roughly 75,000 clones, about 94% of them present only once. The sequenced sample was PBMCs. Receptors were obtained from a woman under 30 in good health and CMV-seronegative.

CDR3 amino acids: CASSQVRGGGGTDTQYF. The CDR3 nucleotides are TGCGCCAGCAGCCAAGTGAGAGGAGGAGGTGGGACAGATACGCAGTATTTT. The V gene is TRBV4-1, the J gene TRBJ2-3; weak D call: TRBD2 (5 bases). CDR1 and CDR2 (germline): MGHRA, YSYEKL. Trimming removed 1 base from V and 3 bases from J, with 17 bases in between. This CDR3 region has 17 residues.

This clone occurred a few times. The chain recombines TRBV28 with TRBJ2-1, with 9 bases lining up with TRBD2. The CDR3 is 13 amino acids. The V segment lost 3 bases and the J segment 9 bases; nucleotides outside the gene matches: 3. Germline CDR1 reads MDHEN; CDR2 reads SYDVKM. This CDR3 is CASSFAGGLEQFF. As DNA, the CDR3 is TGTGCCAGCAGTTTTGCGGGAGGGCTTGAGCAGTTCTTC.

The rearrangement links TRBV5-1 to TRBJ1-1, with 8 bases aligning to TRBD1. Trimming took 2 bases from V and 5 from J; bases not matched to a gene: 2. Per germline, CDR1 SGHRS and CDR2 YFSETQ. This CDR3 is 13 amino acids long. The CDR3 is CASSLWTGTEAFF. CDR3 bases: TGCGCCAGCAGCTTATGGACAGGGACTGAAGCTTTCTTT.

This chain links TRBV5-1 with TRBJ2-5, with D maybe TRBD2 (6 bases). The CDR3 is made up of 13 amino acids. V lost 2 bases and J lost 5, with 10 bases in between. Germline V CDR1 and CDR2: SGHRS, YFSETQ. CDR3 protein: CASSFSGGETQYF. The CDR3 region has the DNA TGCGCCAGCAGCTTTTCCGGGGGTGAGACCCAGTACTTC.

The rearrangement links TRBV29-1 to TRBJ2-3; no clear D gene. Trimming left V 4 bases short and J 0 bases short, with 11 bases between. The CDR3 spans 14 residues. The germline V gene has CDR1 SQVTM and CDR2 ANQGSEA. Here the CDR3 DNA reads TGCAGCGTTGGGTCTAGTACCAGCACAGATACGCAGTATTTT. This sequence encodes CSVGSSTSTDTQYF.

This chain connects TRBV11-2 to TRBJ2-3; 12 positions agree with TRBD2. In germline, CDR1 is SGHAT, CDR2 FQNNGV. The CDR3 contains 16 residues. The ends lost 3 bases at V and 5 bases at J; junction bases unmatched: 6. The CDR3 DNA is TGTGCCAGCAGCTTGAGACTAGCGGGAGTTGGAGATACGCAGTATTTT. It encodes CASSLRLAGVGDTQYF.

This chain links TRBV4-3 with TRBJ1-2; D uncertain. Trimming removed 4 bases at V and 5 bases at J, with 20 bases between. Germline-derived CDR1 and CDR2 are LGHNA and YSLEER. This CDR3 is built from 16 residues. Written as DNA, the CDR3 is TGCGCCAGCAGCCCCTACACCTCTAGCACCGCATATGGCTACACCTTC. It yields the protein CASSPYTSSTAYGYTF.

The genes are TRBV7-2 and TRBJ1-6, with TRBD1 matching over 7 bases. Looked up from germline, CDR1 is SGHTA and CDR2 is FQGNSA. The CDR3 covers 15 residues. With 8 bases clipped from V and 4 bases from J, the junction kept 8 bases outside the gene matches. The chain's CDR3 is CASLIGQAYNSPLHF. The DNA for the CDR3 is TGTGCCAGCTTAATAGGACAGGCTTATAATTCACCCCTCCACTTT.

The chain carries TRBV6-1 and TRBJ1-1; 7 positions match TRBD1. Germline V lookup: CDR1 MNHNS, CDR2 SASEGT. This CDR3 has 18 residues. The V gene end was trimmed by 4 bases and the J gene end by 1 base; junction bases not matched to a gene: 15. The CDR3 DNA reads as TGTGCCAGCAGTGGCGGGACAGAAGAAATATTCTCGAACACTGAAGCTTTCTTT. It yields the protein CASSGGTEEIFSNTEAFF.

CDR3 in DNA: TGTGCCAGCAGTGACGGGAGTAACAATGAGCAGTTCTTC. It codes for CASSDGSNNEQFF. V and J are TRBV6-4 and TRBJ2-1; a possible D gene is TRBD2 (5 bases). CDR1 and CDR2 (germline): MRHNA, SNTAGT. The length of the CDR3 is 13 residues. The germline V and J ends were trimmed by 2 bases and 5 bases, with 7 bases remaining between them.

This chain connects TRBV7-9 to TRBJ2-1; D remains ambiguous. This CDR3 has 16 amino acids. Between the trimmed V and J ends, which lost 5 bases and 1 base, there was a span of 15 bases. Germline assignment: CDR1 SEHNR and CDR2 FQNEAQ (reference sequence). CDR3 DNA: TGTGCCAGCAGCACACCTTCGAAAGAATCCTACAATGAGCAGTTCTTC. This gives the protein CASSTPSKESYNEQFF.

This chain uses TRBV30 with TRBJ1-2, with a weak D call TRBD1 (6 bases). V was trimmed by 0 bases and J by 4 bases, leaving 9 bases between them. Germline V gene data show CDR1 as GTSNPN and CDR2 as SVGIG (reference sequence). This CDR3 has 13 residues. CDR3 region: CAWSVGRGYGYTF. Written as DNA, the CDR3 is TGTGCCTGGAGTGTGGGCAGGGGCTATGGCTACACCTTC.

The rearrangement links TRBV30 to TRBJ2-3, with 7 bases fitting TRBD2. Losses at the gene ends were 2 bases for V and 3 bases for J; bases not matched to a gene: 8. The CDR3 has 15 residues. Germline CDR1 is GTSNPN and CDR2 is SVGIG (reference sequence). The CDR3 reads CAWSSGTTLTDTQYF. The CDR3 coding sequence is TGTGCCTGGAGTTCCGGGACTACTCTTACAGATACGCAGTATTTT.

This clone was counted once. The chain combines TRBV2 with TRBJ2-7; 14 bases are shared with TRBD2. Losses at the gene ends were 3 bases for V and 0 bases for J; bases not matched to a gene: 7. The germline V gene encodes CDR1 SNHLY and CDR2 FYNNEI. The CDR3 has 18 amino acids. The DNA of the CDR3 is TGTGCCAGCAGTGACGGTAGACTAGCGGGAGGGAGCTCCTACGAGCAGTACTTC. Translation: CASSDGRLAGGSSYEQYF.

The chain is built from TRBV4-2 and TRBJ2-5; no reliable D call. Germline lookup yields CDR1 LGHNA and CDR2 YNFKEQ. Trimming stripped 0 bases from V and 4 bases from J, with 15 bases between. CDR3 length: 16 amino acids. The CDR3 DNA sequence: TGTGCCAGCAGCCAAGAATCACTAATGCCCTCAGAGACCCAGTACTTC. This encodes CASSQESLMPSETQYF.

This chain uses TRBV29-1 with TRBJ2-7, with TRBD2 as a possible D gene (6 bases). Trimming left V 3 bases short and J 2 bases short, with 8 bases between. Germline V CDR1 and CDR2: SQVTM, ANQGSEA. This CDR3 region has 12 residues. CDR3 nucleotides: TGCAGCGTTGAGGGGGGAACCTACGAGCAGTACTTC. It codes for CSVEGGTYEQYF.

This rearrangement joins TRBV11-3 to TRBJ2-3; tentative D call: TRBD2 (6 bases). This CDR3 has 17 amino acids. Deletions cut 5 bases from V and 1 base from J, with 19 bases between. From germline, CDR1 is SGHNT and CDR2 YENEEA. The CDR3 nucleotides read TGTGCCAGCAGCACCCGAATGACTAGTGGTGGCACAGATACGCAGTATTTT. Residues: CASSTRMTSGGTDTQYF.

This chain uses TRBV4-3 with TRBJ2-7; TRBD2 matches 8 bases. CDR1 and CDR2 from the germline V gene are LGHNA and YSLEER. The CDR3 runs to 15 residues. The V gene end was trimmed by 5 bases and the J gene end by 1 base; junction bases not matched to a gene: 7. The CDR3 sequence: CASSFGAGESYEQYF. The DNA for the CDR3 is TGCGCCAGCAGCTTCGGAGCGGGGGAGTCCTACGAGCAGTACTTC.

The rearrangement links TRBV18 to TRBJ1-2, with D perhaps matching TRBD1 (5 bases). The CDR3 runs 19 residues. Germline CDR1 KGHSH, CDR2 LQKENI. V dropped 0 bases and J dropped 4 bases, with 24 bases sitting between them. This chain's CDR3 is CASSPPLQGWGTDLYGYTF. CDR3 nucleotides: TGTGCCAGCTCACCACCGTTGCAGGGATGGGGGACTGACCTCTATGGCTACACCTTC.

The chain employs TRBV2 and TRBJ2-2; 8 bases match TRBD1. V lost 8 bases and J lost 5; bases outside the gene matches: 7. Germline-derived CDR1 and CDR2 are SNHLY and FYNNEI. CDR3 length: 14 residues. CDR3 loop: CASGRTGLTGELFF. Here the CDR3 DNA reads TGTGCCAGCGGACGGACAGGGTTGACCGGGGAGCTGTTTTTT.

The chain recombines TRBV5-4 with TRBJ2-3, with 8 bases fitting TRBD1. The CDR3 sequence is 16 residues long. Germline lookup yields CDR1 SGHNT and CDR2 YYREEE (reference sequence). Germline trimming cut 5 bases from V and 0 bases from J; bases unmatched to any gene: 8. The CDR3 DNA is TGTGCCAGCAGTACTGACAGGGGTCGAAGCACAGATACGCAGTATTTT. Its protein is CASSTDRGRSTDTQYF.

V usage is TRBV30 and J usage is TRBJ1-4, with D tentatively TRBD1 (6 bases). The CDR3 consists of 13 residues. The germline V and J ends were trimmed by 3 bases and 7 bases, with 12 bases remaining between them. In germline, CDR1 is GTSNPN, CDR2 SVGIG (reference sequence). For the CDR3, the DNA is TGTGCCTGGAGCCTAGGGGGTGCTGAAAAACTGTTTTTT. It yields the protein CAWSLGGAEKLFF.

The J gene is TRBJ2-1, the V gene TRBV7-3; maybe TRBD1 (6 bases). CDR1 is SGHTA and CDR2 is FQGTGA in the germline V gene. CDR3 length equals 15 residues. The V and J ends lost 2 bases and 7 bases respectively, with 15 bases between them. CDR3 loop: CASSLDGQLGNEQFF. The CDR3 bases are TGTGCCAGCAGCTTAGATGGACAGCTAGGGAATGAGCAGTTCTTC.

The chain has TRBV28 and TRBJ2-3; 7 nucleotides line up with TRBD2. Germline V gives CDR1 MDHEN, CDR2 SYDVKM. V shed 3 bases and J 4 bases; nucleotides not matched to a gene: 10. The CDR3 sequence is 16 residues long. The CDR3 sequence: CASSFRGRSTADTQYF. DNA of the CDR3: TGTGCCAGCAGTTTTCGCGGGAGAAGCACCGCAGATACGCAGTATTTT.

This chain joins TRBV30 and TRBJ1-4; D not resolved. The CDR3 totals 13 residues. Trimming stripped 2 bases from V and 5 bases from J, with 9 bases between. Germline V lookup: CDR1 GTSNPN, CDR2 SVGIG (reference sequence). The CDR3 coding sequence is TGTGCCTGGAGTCGGGGTGACAATGAAAAACTGTTTTTT. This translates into CAWSRGDNEKLFF. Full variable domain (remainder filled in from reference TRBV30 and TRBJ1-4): SQTIHQWPATLVQPVGSPLSLECTVEGTSNPNLYWYRQAAGRGLQLLFYSVGIGQISSEVPQNLSASRPQDRQFILSSKKLLLSDSGFYLCAWSRGDNEKLFFGSGTQLSVL.

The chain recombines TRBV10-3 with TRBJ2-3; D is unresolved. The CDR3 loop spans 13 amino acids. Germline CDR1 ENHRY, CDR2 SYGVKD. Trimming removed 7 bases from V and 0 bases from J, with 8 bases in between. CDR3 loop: CAIKLRSTDTQYF. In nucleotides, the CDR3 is TGTGCCATCAAATTGAGAAGCACAGATACGCAGTATTTT.